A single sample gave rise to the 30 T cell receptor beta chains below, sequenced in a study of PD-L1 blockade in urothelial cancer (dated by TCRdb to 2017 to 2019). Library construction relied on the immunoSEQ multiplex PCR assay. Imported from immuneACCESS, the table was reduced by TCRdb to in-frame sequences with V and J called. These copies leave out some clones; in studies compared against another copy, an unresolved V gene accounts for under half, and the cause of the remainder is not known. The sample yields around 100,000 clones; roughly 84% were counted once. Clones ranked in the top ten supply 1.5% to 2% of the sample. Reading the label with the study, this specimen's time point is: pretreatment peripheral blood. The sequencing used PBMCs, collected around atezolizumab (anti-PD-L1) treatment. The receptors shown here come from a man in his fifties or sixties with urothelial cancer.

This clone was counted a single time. The CDR3 loop reads CASSESGGRGYSEAFF. The CDR3 nucleotides are TGTGCCAGCAGTGAATCAGGGGGACGGGGATACTCTGAAGCTTTCTTT. The genes are TRBV6-1 and TRBJ1-1, with TRBD1 matching over 7 bases. From germline, CDR1 is MNHNS and CDR2 SASEGT. This CDR3 is built from 16 residues. V lost 2 bases to trimming and J lost 6 bases; unmatched junction nucleotides: 12.

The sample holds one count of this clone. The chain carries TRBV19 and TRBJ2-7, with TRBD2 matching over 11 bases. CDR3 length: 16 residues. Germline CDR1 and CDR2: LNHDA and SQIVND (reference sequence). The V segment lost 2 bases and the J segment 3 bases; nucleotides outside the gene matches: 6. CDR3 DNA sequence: TGTGCCAGTAGTATACCCACCGGGACTAGCGGCTACGAGCAGTACTTC. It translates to CASSIPTGTSGYEQYF. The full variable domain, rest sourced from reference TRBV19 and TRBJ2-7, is DGGITQSPKYLFRKEGQNVTLSCEQNLNHDAMYWYRQDPGQGLRLIYYSQIVNDFQKGDIAEGYSVSREKKESFPLTVTSAQKNPTAFYLCASSIPTGTSGYEQYFGPGTRLTVT.

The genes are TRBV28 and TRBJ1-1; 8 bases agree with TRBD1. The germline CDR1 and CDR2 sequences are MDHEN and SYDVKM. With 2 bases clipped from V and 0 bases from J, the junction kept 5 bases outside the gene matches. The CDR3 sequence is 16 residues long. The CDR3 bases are TGTGCCAGCAGTTTAATAGGACAGGGCATGAACACTGAAGCTTTCTTT. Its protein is CASSLIGQGMNTEAFF.

The CDR3 DNA sequence: TGCGCCAGCAGCCTGGGGACAGTATCTAATGAAAAACTGTTTTTT. Translating it yields CASSLGTVSNEKLFF. The chain combines TRBV5-1 with TRBJ1-4; the match to TRBD1 covers 7 bases. Germline CDR1 SGHRS, CDR2 YFSETQ. The CDR3 has 15 amino acids. Trimming cost V 4 bases and J 3 bases; bases outside gene matches: 6. Variable domain in full (rest from reference TRBV5-1 and TRBJ1-4): KAGVTQTPRYLIKTRGQQVTLSCSPISGHRSVSWYQQTPGQGLQFLFEYFSETQRNKGNFPGRFSGRQFSNSRSEMNVSTLELGDSALYLCASSLGTVSNEKLFFGSGTQLSVL.

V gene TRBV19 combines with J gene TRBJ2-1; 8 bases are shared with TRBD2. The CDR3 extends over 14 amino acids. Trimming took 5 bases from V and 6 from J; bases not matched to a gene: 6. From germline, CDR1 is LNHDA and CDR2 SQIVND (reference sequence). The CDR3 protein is CASSAYGTSNEQFF. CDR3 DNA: TGTGCCAGTAGTGCCTACGGGACTAGCAATGAGCAGTTCTTC.

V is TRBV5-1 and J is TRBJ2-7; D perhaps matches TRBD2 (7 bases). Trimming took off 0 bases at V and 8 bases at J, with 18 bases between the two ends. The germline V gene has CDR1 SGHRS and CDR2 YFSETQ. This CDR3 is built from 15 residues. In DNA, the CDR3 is TGCGCCAGCAGCTTGGCGGGGGGCAGCCAAGGAAAGCAGTACTTC. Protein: CASSLAGGSQGKQYF.

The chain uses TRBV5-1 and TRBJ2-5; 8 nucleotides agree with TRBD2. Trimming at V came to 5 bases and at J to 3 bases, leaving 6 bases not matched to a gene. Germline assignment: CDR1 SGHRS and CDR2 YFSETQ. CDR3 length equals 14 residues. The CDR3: CASSTGRGEETQYF. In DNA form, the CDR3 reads TGCGCCAGCAGTACCGGGAGGGGGGAAGAGACCCAGTACTTC.

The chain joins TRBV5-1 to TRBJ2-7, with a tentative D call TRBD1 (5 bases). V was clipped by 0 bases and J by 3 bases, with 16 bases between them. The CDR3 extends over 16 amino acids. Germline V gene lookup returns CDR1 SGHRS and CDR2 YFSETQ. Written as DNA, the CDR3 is TGCGCCAGCAGCTTGGCCCCCGGACAAGAAGGCTACGAGCAGTACTTC. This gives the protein CASSLAPGQEGYEQYF.

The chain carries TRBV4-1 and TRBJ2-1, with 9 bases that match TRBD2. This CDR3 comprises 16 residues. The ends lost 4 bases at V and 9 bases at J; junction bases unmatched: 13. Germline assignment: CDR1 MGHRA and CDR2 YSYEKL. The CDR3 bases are TGCGCCAGCAGCCGAGAGACTAGCGGCCCTTGGGGTGAGCAGTTCTTC. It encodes CASSRETSGPWGEQFF.

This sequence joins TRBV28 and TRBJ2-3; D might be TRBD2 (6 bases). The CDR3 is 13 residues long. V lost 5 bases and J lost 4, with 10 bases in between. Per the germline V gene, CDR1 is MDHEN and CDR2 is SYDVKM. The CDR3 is CASSASEADTQYF. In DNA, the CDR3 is TGTGCCAGCAGTGCTAGCGAGGCAGATACGCAGTATTTT.

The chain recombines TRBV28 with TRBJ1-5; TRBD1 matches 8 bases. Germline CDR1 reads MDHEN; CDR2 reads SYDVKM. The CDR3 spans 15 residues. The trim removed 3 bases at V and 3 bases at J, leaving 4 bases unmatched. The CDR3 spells CASSFLDRANQPQHF. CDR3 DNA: TGTGCCAGCAGTTTTCTGGACAGGGCCAATCAGCCCCAGCATTTT.

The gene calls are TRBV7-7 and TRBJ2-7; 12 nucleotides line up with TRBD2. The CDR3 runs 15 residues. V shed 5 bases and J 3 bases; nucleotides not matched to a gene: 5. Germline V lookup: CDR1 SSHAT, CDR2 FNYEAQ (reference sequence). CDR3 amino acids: CASSPGLAGSYEQYF. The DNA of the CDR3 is TGTGCCAGCAGCCCAGGACTAGCGGGGAGCTACGAGCAGTACTTC.

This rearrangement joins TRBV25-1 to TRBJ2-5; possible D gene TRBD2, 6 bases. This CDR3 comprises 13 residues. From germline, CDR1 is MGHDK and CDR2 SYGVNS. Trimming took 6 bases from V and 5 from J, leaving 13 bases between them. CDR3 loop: CASRRDGGETQYF. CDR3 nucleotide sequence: TGTGCCAGCAGGAGGGATGGGGGGGAGACCCAGTACTTC.

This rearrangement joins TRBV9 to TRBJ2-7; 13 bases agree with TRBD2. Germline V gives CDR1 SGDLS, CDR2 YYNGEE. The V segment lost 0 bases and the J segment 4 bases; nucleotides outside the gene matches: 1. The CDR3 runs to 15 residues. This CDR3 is CASSVGTSGSYEQYF. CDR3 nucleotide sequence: TGTGCCAGCAGCGTAGGGACTAGCGGGAGTTACGAGCAGTACTTC.

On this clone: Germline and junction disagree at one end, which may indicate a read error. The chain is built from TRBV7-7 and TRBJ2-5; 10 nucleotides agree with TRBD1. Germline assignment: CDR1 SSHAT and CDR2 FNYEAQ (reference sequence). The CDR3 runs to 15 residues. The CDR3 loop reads CASSSGTGEGETQYF. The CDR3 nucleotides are TGTGCTAGCAGCTCTGGGACAGGGGAGGGGGAGACCCAGTACTTC.

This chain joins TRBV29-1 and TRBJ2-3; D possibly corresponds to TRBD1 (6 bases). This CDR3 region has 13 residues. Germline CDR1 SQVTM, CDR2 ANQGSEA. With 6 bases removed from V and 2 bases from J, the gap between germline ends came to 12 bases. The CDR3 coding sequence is TGCAGCGTGTCTTGGACAGTCACAGATACGCAGTATTTT. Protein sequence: CSVSWTVTDTQYF.

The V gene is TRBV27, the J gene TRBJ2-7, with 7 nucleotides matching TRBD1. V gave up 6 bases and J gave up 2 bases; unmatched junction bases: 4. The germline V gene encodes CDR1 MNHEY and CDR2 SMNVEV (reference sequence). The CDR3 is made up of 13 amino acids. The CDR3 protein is CASSPGQPYEQYF. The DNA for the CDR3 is TGTGCCAGCAGCCCGGGACAGCCCTACGAGCAGTACTTC.

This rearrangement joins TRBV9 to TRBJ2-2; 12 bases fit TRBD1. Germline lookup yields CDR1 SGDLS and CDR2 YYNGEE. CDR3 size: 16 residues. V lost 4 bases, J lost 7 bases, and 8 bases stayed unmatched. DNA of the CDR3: TGTGCCAGCAGCCACCGGGACAGGGGGCCTCGCGGGGAGCTGTTTTTT. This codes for CASSHRDRGPRGELFF.

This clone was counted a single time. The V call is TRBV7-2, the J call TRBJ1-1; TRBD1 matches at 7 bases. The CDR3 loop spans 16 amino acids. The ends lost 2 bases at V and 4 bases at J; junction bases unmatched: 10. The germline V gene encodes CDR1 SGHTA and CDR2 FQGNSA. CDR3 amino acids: CASSLFQGEVGTEAFF. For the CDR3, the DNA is TGTGCCAGCAGCTTATTTCAGGGGGAGGTGGGCACTGAAGCTTTCTTT.

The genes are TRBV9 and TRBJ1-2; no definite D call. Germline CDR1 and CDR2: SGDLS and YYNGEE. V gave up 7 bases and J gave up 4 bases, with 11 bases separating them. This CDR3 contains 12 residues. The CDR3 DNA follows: TGTGCCAGCCAACATAGGAGCTATGGCTACACCTTC. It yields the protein CASQHRSYGYTF.

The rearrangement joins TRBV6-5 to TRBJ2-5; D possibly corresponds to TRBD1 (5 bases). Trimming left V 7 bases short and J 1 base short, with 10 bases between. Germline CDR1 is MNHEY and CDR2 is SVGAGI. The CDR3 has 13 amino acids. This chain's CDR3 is CASTQDTQETQYF. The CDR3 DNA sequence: TGTGCCAGCACGCAGGACACCCAAGAGACCCAGTACTTC.

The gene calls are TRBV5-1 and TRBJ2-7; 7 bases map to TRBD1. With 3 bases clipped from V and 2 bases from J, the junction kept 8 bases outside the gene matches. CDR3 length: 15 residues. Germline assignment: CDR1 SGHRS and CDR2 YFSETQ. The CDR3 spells CASSSTGAATYEQYF. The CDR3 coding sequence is TGCGCCAGCAGCTCAACAGGGGCCGCCACCTACGAGCAGTACTTC.

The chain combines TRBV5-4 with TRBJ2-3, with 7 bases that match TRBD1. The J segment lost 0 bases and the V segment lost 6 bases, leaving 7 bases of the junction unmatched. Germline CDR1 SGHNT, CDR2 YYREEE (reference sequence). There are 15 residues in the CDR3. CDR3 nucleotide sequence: TGTGCCAGCAACGCCGGGACAGCGAGCACAGATACGCAGTATTTT. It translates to CASNAGTASTDTQYF.

CDR3 nucleotide sequence: TGTGCCAGTAGTATTCGGAGAGGCGACGAGCAGTACTTC. Amino acid sequence: CASSIRRGDEQYF. The genes are TRBV19 and TRBJ2-7; D unclear. The germline gives CDR1 LNHDA, CDR2 SQIVND (reference sequence). Trimming cost V 3 bases and J 5 bases, with 11 bases left between them. The CDR3 is 13 residues long.

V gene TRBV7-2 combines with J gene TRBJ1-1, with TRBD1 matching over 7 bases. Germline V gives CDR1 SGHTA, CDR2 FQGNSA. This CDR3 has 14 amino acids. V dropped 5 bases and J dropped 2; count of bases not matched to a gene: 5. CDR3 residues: CASSPAGGNTEAFF. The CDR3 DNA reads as TGTGCCAGCAGCCCCGCAGGGGGAAACACTGAAGCTTTCTTT.

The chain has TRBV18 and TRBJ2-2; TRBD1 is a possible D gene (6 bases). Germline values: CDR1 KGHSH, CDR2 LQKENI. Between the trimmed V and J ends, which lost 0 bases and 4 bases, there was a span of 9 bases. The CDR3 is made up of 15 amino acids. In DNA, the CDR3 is TGTGCCAGCTCACCACCGAGGGGGTCCACCGGGGAGCTGTTTTTT. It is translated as CASSPPRGSTGELFF.

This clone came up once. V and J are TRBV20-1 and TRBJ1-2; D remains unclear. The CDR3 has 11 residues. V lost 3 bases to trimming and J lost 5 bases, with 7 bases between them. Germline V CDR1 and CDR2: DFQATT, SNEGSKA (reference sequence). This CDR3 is CSASEGYGYTF. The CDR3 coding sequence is TGCAGTGCTAGCGAGGGTTATGGCTACACCTTC.

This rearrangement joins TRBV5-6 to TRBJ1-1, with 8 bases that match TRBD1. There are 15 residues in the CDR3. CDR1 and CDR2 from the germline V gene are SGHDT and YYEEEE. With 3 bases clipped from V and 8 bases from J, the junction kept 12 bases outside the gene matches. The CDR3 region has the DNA TGTGCCAGCAGCTCCGCCGGGACAGGCAACTTCGAAGCTTTCTTT. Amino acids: CASSSAGTGNFEAFF.

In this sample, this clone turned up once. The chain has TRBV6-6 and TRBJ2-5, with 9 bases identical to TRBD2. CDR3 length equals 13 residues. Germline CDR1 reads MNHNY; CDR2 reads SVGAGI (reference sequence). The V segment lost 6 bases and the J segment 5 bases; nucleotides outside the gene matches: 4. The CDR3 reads CASRRAGGETQYF. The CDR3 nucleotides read TGTGCCAGCAGGAGGGCGGGGGGGGAGACCCAGTACTTC.

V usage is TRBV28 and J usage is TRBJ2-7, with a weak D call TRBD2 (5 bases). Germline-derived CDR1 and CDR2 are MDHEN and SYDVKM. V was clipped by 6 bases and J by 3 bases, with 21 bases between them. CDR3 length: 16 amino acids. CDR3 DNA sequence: TGTGCCAGCAGCAAAATTGGGGAGACTCTCATCTACGAGCAGTACTTC. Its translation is CASSKIGETLIYEQYF.